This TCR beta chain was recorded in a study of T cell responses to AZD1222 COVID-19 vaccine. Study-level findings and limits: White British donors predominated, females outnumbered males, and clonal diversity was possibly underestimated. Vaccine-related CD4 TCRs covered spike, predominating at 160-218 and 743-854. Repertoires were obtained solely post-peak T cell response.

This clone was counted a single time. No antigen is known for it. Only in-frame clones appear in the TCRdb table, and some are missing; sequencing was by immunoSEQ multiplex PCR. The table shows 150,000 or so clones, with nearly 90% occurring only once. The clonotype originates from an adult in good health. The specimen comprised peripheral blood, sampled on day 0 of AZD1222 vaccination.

In DNA form, the CDR3 reads TGTGCCAGCAGTGCGGGACTAGCGGGAGCCGGGGAGCTGTTTTTT. Residues: CASSAGLAGAGELFF. The chain is built from TRBV6-4 and TRBJ2-2; 14 bases fit TRBD2. The V gene's germline CDR1 is MRHNA and CDR2 SNTAGT. Trimming cost V 4 bases and J 6 bases; bases outside gene matches: 1. The CDR3 consists of 15 residues.